The present TCR beta chain was sequenced within a study of response to subunit inactivated influenza vaccine (dated by TCRdb to 2016 to 2018). Study-wide context: Deep quantitative T cell receptor repertoire profiling was used in the study to track responses to a trivalent subunit inactivated influenza vaccine.

Based on the germline V gene, the CDR1 and CDR2 sequences are SGHTA and FQGNSA. Cut back by 5 bases and 1 base, the V and J ends lie 9 bases apart. Taken from cysteine to phenylalanine, the CDR3 has 13 residues. Only CDR3 DNA is held: 39 bases, read in frame from base 1. This clonotype was recorded many times. What this receptor recognizes is not known. The sample holds no much larger clone one base away, and base qualities are not on file. The research as a whole found: The authors suggested that each seasonal influenza vaccination may recruit only a limited number of new T cells.

Libraries were constructed by RT-PCR. Reads for this sample came from an Illumina HiSeq 2500. TCRdb cleaned the public reads at Q25 with fastp, built clones with MiXCR and kept in-frame beta chains. Rows with a matching CDR3 protein are joined into one entry that keeps the most common DNA and genes. This sample is represented by fewer than 600,000 distinct CDR3 sequences; approximately 7.2% of them were singletons. The ten largest clonotypes hold roughly 13% of the sample. This TCR was recovered from a man in his fifties or sixties who received an inactivated influenza vaccine. Donor details come from another sample of the same person, matched by shared clones. The source material was PBMCs from blood, sampled less than 30 months after vaccination. This chain joins TRBV7-2 to TRBJ2-7, with a tentative D gene TRBD1 over 6 matching bases. The sequenced DNA: TGTGCCAGCAGCCCGGGACATTCCTACGAGCAGTACTTC. Its protein product is CASSPGHSYEQYF.